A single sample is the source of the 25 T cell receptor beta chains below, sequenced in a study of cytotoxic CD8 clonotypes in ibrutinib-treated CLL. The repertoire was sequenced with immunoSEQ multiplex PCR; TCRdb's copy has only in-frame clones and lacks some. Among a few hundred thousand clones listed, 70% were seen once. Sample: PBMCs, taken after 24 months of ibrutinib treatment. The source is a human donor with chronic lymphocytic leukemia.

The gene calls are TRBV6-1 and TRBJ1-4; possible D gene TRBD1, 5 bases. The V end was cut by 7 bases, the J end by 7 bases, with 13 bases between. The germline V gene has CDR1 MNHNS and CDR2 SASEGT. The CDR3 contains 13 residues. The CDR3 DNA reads TGTGCCAGCATGGGGGGGGTGGTTGAAAAACTGTTTTTT. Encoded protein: CASMGGVVEKLFF.

CDR3 region: CASSSPGTGTFHEQYF. The CDR3 nucleotides read TGTGCCAGCAGTTCTCCCGGGACAGGGACATTCCACGAGCAGTACTTC. V is TRBV28 and J is TRBJ2-7, with 9 bases that match TRBD1. Looked up from germline, CDR1 is MDHEN and CDR2 is SYDVKM. The CDR3 spans 16 residues. Losses at the gene ends were 4 bases for V and 5 bases for J; bases not matched to a gene: 12. The entire variable domain, with the rest obtained from reference TRBV28 and TRBJ2-7, is as follows: DVKVTQSSRYLVKRTGEKVFLECVQDMDHENMFWYRQDPGLGLRLIYFSYDVKMKEKGDIPEGYSVSREKKERFSLILESASTNQTSMYLCASSSPGTGTFHEQYFGPGTRLTVT.

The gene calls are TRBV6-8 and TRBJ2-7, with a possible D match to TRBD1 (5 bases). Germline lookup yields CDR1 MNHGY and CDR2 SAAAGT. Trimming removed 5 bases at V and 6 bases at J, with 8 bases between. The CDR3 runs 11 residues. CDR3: CASSQGLEQYF. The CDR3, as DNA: TGTGCCAGCAGTCAGGGTCTCGAGCAGTACTTC.

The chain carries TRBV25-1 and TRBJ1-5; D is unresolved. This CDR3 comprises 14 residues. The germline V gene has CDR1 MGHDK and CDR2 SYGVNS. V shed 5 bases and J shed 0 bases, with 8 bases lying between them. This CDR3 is CASSSGYSNQPQHF. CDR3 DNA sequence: TGTGCCAGCAGTAGCGGATATAGCAATCAGCCCCAGCATTTT.

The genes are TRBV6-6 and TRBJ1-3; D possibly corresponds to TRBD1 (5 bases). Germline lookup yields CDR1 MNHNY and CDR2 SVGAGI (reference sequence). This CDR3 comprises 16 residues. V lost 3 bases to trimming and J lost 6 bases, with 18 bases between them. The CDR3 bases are TGTGCCAGCAGTTATAGCACCCGAGGGGATCCAAACACCATATATTTT. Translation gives CASSYSTRGDPNTIYF.

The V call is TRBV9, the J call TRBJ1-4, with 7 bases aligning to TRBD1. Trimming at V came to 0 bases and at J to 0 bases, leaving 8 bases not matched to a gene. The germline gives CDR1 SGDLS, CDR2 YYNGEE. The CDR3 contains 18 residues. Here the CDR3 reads CASSVGAGGSATNEKLFF. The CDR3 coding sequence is TGTGCCAGCAGCGTAGGGGCAGGGGGGAGCGCAACTAATGAAAAACTGTTTTTT.

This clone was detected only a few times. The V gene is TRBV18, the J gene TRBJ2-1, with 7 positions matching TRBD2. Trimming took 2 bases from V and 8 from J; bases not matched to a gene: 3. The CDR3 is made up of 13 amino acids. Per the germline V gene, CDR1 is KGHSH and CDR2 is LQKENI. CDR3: CASSPRLAYEQFF. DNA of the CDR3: TGTGCCAGCTCACCAAGACTAGCCTATGAGCAGTTCTTC.

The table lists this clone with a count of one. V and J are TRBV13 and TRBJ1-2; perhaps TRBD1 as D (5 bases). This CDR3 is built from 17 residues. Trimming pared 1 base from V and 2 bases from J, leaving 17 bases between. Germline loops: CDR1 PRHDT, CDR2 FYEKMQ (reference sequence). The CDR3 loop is CASSLDEGRGANYGYTF. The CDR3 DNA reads TGTGCCAGCAGCTTAGACGAGGGAAGAGGGGCGAACTATGGCTACACCTTC.

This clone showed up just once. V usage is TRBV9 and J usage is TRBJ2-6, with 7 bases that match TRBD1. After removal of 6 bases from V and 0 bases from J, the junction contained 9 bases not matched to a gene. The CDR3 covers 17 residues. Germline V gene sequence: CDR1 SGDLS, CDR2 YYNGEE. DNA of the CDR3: TGTGCCAGCACCCAGGGGGTGATGGGCTCTGGGGCCAACGTCCTGACTTTC. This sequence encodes CASTQGVMGSGANVLTF.

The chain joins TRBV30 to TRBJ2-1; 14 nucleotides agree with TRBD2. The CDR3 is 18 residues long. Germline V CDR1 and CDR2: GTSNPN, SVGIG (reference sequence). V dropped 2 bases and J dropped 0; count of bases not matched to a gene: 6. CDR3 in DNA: TGTGCCTGGAGTTCCGGGACTAGCGGGGGCAGCTCCTACAATGAGCAGTTCTTC. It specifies CAWSSGTSGGSSYNEQFF.

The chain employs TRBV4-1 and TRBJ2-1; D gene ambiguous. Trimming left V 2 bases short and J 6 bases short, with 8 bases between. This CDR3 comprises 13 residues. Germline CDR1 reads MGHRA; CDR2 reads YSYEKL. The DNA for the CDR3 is TGCGCCAGCAGCCAATATGACCTCAATGAGCAGTTCTTC. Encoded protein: CASSQYDLNEQFF.

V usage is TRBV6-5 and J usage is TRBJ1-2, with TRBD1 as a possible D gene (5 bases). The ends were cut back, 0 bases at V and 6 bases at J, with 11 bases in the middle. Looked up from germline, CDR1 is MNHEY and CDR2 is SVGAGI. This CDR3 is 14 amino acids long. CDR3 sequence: CASSYSWGSDGYTF. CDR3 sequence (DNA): TGTGCCAGCAGTTACTCGTGGGGGTCTGATGGCTACACCTTC.

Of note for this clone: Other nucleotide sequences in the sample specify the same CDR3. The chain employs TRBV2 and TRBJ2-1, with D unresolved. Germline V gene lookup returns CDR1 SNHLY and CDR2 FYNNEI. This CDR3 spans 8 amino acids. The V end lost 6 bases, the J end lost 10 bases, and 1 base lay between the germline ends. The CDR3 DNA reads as TGTGCCAGCAGCGAGCAGTTCTTC. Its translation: CASSEQFF.

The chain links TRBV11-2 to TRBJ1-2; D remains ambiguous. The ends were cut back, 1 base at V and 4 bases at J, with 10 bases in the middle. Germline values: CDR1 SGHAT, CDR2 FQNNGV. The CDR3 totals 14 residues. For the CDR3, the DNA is TGTGCCAGCAGCTTAGGAGGAATTGGCTATGGCTACACCTTC. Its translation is CASSLGGIGYGYTF.

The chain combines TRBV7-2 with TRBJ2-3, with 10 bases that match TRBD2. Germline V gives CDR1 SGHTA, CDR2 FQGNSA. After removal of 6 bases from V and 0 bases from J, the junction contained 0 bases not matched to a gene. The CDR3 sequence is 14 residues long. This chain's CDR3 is CASRTSGSTDTQYF. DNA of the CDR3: TGTGCCAGCAGGACTAGCGGGAGCACAGATACGCAGTATTTT.

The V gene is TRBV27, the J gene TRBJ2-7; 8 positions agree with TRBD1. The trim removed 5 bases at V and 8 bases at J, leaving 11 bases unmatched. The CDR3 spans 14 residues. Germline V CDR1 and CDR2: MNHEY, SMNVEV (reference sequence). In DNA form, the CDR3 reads TGTGCCAGCAGTCCGGACAGGGCGTGGGGTAAGCAGTACTTC. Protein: CASSPDRAWGKQYF.

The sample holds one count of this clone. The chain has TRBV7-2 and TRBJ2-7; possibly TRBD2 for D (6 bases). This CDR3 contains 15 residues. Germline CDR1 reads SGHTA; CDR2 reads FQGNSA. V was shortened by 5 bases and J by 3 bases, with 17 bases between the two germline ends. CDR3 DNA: TGTGCCAGCAGCCCTTGGGAGGCCGCGCACTACGAGCAGTACTTC. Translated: CASSPWEAAHYEQYF.

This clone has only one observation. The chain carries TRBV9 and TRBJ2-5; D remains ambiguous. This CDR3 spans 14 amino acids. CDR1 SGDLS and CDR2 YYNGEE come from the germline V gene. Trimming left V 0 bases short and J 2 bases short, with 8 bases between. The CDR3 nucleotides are TGTGCCAGCAGCGTAGGTGTAGTTCAAGAGACCCAGTACTTC. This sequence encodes CASSVGVVQETQYF.

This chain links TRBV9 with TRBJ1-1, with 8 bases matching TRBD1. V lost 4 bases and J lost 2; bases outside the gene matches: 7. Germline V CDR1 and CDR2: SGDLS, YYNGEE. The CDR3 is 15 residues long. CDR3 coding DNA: TGTGCCAGCAGCCATCGGCAGGGGGCTAACACTGAAGCTTTCTTT. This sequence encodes CASSHRQGANTEAFF.

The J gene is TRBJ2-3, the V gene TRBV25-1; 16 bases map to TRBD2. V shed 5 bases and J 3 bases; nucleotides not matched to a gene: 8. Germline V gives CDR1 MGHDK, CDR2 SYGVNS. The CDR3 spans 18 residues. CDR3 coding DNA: TGTGCCAGCAGTACCCTGGGGACTAGCGGGAGGGGGACAGATACGCAGTATTTT. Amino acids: CASSTLGTSGRGTDTQYF.

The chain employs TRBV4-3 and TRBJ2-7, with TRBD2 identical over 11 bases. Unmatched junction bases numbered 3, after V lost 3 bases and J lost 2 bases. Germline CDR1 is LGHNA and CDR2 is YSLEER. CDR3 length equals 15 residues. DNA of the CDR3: TGCGCCAGCAGCCACGGACTAGCGGGTACCTACGAGCAGTACTTC. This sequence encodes CASSHGLAGTYEQYF.

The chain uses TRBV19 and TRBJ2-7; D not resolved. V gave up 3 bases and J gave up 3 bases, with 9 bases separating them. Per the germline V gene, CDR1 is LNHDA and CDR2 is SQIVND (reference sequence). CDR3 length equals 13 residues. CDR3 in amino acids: CASSIKHHYEQYF. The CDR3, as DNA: TGTGCCAGTAGTATTAAACACCACTACGAGCAGTACTTC.

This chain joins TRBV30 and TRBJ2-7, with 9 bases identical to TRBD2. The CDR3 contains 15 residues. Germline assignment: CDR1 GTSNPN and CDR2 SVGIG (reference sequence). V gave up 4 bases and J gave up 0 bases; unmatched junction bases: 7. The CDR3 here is CAWTAGGRSSYEQYF. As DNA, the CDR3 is TGTGCCTGGACGGCGGGAGGGAGGAGCTCCTACGAGCAGTACTTC.

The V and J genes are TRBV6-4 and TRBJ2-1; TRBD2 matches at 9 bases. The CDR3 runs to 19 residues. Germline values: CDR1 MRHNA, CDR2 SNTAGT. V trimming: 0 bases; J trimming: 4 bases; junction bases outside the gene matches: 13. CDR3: CASSDSISSGNQHYNEQFF. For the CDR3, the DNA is TGTGCCAGCAGTGACTCGATCTCTAGCGGGAACCAACATTACAATGAGCAGTTCTTC.

The CDR3 sequence is CASSLDRAYGYTF. In nucleotides, the CDR3 is TGTGCCAGCAGTCTGGACAGGGCCTATGGCTACACCTTC. The chain has TRBV6-6 and TRBJ1-2, with 8 positions matching TRBD1. In germline, CDR1 is MNHNY, CDR2 SVGAGI (reference sequence). There are 13 residues in the CDR3. J gave up 4 bases and V 5 bases, and 3 bases lay outside the gene matches.